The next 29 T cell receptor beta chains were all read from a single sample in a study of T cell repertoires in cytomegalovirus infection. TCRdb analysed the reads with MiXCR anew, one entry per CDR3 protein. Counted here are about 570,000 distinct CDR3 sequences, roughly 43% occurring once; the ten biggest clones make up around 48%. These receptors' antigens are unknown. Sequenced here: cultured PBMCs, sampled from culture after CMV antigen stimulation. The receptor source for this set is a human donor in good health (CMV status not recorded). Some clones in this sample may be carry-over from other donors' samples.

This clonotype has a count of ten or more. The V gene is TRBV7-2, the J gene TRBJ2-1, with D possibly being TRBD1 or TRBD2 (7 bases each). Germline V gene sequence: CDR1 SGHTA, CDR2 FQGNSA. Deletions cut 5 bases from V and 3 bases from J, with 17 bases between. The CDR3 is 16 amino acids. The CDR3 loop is CASSQGGGVHYNEQFF. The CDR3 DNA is TGTGCCAGCAGCCAGGGGGGGGGGGTTCACTACAATGAGCAGTTCTTC.

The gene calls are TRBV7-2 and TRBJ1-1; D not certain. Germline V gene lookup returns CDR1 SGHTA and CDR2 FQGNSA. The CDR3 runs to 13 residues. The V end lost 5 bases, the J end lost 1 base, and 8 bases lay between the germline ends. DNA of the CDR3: TGTGCCAGCAGCACCACTCGGAACACTGAAGCTTTCTTT. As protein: CASSTTRNTEAFF. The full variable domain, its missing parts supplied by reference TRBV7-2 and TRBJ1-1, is GAGVSQSPSNKVTEKGKDVELRCDPISGHTALYWYRQSLGQGLEFLIYFQGNSAPDKSGLPSDRFSAERTGGSVSTLTIQRTQQEDSAVYLCASSTTRNTEAFFGQGTRLTVV.

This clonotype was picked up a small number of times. The CDR3 DNA reads TGTGCCAGCAGCTTATCTCCTCAGTCTTCCTCTGGAAACACCATATATTTT. Protein sequence: CASSLSPQSSSGNTIYF. The chain carries TRBV7-7 and TRBJ1-3; unclear D gene. Trimming left V 2 bases short and J 0 bases short, with 14 bases between. Germline V CDR1 and CDR2: SSHAT, FNYEAQ (reference sequence). The CDR3 is 17 amino acids.

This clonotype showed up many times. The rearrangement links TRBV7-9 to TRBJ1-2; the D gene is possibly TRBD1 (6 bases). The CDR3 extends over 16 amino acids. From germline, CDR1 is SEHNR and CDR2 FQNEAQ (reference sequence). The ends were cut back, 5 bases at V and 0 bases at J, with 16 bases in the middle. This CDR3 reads CASSRTVGPTNYGYTF. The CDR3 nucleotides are TGTGCCAGCAGCCGGACAGTGGGGCCAACTAACTATGGCTACACCTTC.

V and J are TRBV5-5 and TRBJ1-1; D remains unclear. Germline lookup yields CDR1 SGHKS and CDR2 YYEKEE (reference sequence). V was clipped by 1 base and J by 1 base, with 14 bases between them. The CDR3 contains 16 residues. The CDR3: CASSLRPAGPNTEAFF. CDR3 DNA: TGTGCCAGCAGCTTGCGTCCGGCAGGACCGAACACTGAAGCTTTCTTT.

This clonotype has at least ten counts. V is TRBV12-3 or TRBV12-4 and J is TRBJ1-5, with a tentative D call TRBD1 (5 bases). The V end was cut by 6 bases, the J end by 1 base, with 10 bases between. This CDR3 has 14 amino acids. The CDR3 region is CASSFGGSNQPQHF. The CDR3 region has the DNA TGTGCCAGCAGCTTCGGGGGAAGCAATCAGCCCCAGCATTTT.

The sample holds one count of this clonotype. The CDR3 DNA reads as TGTGCCAGCAGTGCTAGCTCCTACGAGCAGTACTTC. As protein: CASSASSYEQYF. The chain couples TRBV2 to TRBJ2-7, with D hard to call. The V and J ends lost 4 bases and 0 bases respectively, with 4 bases between them. This CDR3 comprises 12 residues. Looked up from germline, CDR1 is SNHLY and CDR2 is FYNNEI. Together with reference TRBV2 and TRBJ2-7, the CDR3 gives the full variable domain: EPEVTQTPSHQVTQMGQEVILRCVPISNHLYFYWYRQILGQKVEFLVSFYNNEISEKSEIFDDQFSVERPDGSNFTLKIRSTKLEDSAMYFCASSASSYEQYFGPGTRLTVT.

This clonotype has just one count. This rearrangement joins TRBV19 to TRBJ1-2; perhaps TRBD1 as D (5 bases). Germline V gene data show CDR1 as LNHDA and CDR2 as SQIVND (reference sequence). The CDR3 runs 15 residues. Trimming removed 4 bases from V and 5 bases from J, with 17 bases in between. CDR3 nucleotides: TGTGCCAGTAGTACCCTCTCGACAGACCCTTATGGCTACACCTTC. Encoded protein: CASSTLSTDPYGYTF. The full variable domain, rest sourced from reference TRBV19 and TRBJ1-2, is DGGITQSPKYLFRKEGQNVTLSCEQNLNHDAMYWYRQDPGQGLRLIYYSQIVNDFQKGDIAEGYSVSREKKESFPLTVTSAQKNPTAFYLCASSTLSTDPYGYTFGSGTRLTVV.

For the CDR3, the DNA is TGTGCCAGCACCTCGCGATGGAACACTGAAGCTTTCTTT. Protein sequence: CASTSRWNTEAFF. The chain couples TRBV6-2 or TRBV6-3 to TRBJ1-1; no reliable D call. CDR1 is MNHEY, CDR2 SVGEGT, per germline. The CDR3 has 13 amino acids. Trimming cost V 7 bases and J 1 base, with 10 bases left between them.

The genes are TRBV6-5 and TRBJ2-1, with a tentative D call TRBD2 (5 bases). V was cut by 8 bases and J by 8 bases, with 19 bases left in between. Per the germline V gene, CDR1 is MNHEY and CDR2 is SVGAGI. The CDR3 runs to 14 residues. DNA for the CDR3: TGTGCCAGCTATCGAAGCGGTTTTTACGATGAGCAGTTCTTC. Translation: CASYRSGFYDEQFF.

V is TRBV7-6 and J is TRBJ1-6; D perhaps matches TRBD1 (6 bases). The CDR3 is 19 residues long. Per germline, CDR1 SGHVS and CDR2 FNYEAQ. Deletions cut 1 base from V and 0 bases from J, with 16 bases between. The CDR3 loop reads CASSLEGGNLRSYNSPLHF. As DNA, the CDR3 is TGTGCCAGCAGCTTAGAGGGGGGAAACCTTCGCTCCTATAATTCACCCCTCCACTTT.

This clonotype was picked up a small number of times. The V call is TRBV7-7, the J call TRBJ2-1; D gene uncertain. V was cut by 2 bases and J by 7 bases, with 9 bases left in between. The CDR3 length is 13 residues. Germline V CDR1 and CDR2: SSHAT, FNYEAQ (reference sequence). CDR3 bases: TGTGCCAGCAGCTTATTTGGTCGTAATGAGCAGTTCTTC. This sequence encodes CASSLFGRNEQFF.

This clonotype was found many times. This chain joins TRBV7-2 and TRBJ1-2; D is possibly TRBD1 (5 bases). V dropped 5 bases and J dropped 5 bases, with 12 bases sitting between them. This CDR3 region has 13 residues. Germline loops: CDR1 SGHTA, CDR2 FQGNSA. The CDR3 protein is CASSLGTWYGYTF. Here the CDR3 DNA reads TGTGCCAGCAGCCTCGGGACCTGGTATGGCTACACCTTC. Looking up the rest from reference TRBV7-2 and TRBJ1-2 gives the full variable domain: GAGVSQSPSNKVTEKGKDVELRCDPISGHTALYWYRQSLGQGLEFLIYFQGNSAPDKSGLPSDRFSAERTGGSVSTLTIQRTQQEDSAVYLCASSLGTWYGYTFGSGTRLTVV.

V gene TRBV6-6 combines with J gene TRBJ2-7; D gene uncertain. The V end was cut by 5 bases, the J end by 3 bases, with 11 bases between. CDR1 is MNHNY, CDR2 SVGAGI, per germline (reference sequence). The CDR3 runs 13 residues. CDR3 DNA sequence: TGTGCCAGCAGTATACCTGGGGTCTACGAGCAGTACTTC. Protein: CASSIPGVYEQYF.

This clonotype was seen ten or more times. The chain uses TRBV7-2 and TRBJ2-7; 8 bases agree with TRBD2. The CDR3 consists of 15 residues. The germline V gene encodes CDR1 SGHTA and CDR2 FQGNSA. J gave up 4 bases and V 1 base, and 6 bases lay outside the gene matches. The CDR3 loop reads CASSLVPGREYEQYF. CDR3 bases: TGTGCCAGCAGCTTAGTTCCCGGGAGGGAGTACGAGCAGTACTTC.

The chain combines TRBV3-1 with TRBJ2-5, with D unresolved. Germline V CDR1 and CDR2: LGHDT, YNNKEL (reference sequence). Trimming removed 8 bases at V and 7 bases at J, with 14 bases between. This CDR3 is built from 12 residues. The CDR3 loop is CASAIGPGTQYF. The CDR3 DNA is TGTGCCAGCGCCATCGGGCCGGGGACCCAGTACTTC.

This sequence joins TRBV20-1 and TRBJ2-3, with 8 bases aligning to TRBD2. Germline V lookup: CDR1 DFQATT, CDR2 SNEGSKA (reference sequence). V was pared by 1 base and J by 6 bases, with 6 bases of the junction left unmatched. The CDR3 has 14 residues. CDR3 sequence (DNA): TGCAGTGCTAGAGCGGGAGGGACTACGGATACGCAGTATTTT. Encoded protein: CSARAGGTTDTQYF.

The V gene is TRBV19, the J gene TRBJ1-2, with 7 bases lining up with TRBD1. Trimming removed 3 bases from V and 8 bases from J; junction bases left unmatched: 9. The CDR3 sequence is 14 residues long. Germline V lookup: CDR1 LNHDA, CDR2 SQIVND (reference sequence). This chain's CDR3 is CASSIPRQGLGYTF. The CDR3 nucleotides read TGTGCCAGTAGTATCCCCCGACAGGGTTTGGGCTACACCTTC.

CDR3 DNA: TGTGCCAGCAGCCGCGGGACAGGGGATAGCAATCAGCCCCAGCATTTT. Its protein product is CASSRGTGDSNQPQHF. The V and J genes are TRBV7-6 and TRBJ1-5; 10 nucleotides match TRBD1. The CDR3 runs to 16 residues. CDR1 and CDR2 (germline): SGHVS, FNYEAQ. Trimming at V came to 5 bases and at J to 0 bases, leaving 4 bases not matched to a gene.

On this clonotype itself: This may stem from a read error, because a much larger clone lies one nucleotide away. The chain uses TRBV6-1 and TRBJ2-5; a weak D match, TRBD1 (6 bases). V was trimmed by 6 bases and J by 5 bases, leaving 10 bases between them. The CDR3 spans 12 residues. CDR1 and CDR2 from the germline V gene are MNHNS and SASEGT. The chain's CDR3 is CASRPQGETQYF. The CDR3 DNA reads TGTGCCAGCAGACCTCAGGGGGAGACCCAGTACTTC.

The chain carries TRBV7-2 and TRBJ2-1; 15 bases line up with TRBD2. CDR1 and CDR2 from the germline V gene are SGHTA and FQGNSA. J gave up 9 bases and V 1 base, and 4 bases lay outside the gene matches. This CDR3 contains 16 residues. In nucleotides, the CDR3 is TGTGCCAGCAGCTTAGGGACTAGCGGGGGGGAAGTTGAGCAGTTCTTC. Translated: CASSLGTSGGEVEQFF.

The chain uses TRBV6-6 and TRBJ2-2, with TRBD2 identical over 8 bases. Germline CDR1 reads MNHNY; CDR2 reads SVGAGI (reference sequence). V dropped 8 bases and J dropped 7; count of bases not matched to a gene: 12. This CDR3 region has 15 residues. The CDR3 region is CASPRGGGPGGELFF. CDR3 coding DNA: TGTGCCAGCCCCCGAGGCGGGGGGCCGGGCGGGGAGCTGTTTTTT.

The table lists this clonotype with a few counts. The CDR3 DNA reads TGTGCCAGCAGCCCCCAGGAGAGGGAGACCCAGTACTTC. It translates to CASSPQERETQYF. The gene calls are TRBV7-7 and TRBJ2-5; the D is unclear. Germline CDR1 SSHAT, CDR2 FNYEAQ (reference sequence). The CDR3 is made up of 13 amino acids. V was shortened by 5 bases and J by 5 bases, with 12 bases between the two germline ends.

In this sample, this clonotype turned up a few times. The DNA for the CDR3 is TGTGCCAGCAGCGCCAGCGGGGGCCCCAATCAAGAGACCCAGTACTTC. Translating gives CASSASGGPNQETQYF. V usage is TRBV7-6 and J usage is TRBJ2-5, with 8 positions matching TRBD2. Germline CDR1 and CDR2: SGHVS and FNYEAQ. After removal of 5 bases from V and 2 bases from J, the junction contained 10 bases not matched to a gene. CDR3 size: 16 residues.

The chain's CDR3 is CASSIMPGDSGANVLTF. The CDR3 coding sequence is TGTGCCAGTAGTATAATGCCCGGAGACTCTGGGGCCAACGTCCTGACTTTC. The chain links TRBV19 to TRBJ2-6; no clear D gene. The CDR3 has 17 amino acids. V dropped 2 bases and J dropped 0 bases, with 11 bases sitting between them. CDR1 and CDR2 from the germline V gene are LNHDA and SQIVND (reference sequence).

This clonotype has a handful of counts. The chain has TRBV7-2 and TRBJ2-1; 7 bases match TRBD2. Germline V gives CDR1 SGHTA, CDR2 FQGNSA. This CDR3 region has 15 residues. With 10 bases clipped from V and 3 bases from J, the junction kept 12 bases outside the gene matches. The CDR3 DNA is TGTGCCACCTCCCGGGGGAGGGCCTTCTACAATGAGCAGTTCTTC. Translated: CATSRGRAFYNEQFF.

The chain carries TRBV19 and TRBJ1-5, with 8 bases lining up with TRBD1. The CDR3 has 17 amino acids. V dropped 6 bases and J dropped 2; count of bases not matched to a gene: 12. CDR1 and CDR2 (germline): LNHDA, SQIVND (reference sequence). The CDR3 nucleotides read TGTGCCAGTAGCATAAGACTCCCGGGACAGGGCAATCAGCCCCAGCATTTT. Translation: CASSIRLPGQGNQPQHF.

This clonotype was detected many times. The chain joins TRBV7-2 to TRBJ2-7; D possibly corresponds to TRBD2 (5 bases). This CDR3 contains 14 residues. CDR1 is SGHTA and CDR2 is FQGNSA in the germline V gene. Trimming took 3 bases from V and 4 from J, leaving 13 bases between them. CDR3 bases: TGTGCCAGCAGCTTTGAAGGGAGTCCTTACGAGCAGTACTTC. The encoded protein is CASSFEGSPYEQYF.

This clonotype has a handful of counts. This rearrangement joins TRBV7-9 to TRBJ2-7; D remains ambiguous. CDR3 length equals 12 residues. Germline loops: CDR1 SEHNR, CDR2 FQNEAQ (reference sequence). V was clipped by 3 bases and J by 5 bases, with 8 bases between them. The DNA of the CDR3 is TGTGCCAGCAGCTTTGGGGAAAACGAGCAGTACTTC. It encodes CASSFGENEQYF.